The present TCR beta chain was sequenced within a study of T-cell memory formation after mild COVID-19. At the level of the study: Clusters of TCRs were largely donor specific. Broader study findings: Clones shrinking from day 15 to 85 showed even CD4/CD8 mixes; later expanders tilted CD4+. CD4+ clones that contracted lay mainly in CM and EM; CD8+ ones lay in EMRA.

The authors produced TCR alpha and TCR beta cDNA libraries with sample barcodes and UMIs by 5'RACE using constant-segment primers. One entry per CDR3 protein results from TCRdb running MiXCR on the 5' RACE reads. The table has roughly 100,000 distinct CDR3 sequences, roughly 12% seen once; the top ten hold around 30%. Germline V gene sequence: CDR1 LGHNA, CDR2 YSLEER. The germline V and J ends were trimmed by 0 bases and 3 bases, with 14 bases remaining between them. The CDR3 totals 17 residues. Comment on this clonotype: Its antigen is still unknown.

The clonotype originates from an adult woman who had mild COVID-19 (a few samples of this study predate the infection). Cell type and time point are not known. Material for sequencing was PBMCs or a T cell subset sorted from them (not recorded which). The chain combines TRBV4-3 with TRBJ1-4; D is undetermined. CDR3 sequence (DNA): TGCGCCAGCAGCCAAGACAGGTCGGGGAAGGCTAATGAAAAACTGTTTTTT. Translating gives CASSQDRSGKANEKLFF.